This T cell receptor (beta chain) was captured in a study of cytomegalovirus exposure and HLA in healthy donors. On the study more broadly: Unique TCR beta sequences numbering some 110 million came from some 200 million T cells in an earlier analysis.

The CDR3 sequence is 15 residues long. Both 60 Vbeta primers and 13 Jbeta primers went into the PCR. Produced via immunoSEQ multiplex PCR; TCRdb's table is partial and in-frame only. This table has over 55,000 clones, over 75% appearing once. The gene calls are TRBV21-1 and TRBJ1-2; the D call of TRBD1 is as the table states it, not checked on the DNA. TRBV21-1 is reported as a pseudogene. This receptor was obtained from a man younger than 35 in good health and CMV-seronegative. Sequenced: PBMCs. CDR3 sequence reads: CASSMPGQGDHGYTF. The CDR3 DNA follows: TGTGCCAGCAGCATGCCGGGACAGGGGGACCATGGCTACACCTTC.